This entry lists 32 T cell receptor beta chains sequenced from one sample in a study of shared clonotypes between healthy human individuals. Here immunoSEQ multiplex PCR was the method, and the copy in TCRdb shows in-frame clones only, minus some. The data show about 2.3 million clones, 85% to 95% seen once. The material sequenced was naive CD4+ T cells from PBMCs. Subset defined: CD45RA+ positively selected. The receptors originated from a man aged 18 to 30 in good health. Some clones in this sample may be carry-over from other donors' samples.

This chain uses TRBV4-3 with TRBJ2-4; D is unresolved. Per the germline V gene, CDR1 is LGHNA and CDR2 is YSLEER. The V end was cut by 0 bases, the J end by 0 bases, with 12 bases between. The CDR3 has 17 residues. Here the CDR3 reads CASSQDPPTIAKNIQYF. CDR3 coding DNA: TGCGCCAGCAGCCAAGATCCACCCACCATAGCCAAAAACATTCAGTACTTC.

For this clone: The sample has other DNA sequences that encode this CDR3 too. The rearrangement uses TRBV5-1 and TRBJ2-3, with a tentative D call TRBD1 (5 bases). V was clipped by 0 bases and J by 5 bases, with 10 bases between them. Germline V gives CDR1 SGHRS, CDR2 YFSETQ. The CDR3 totals 14 residues. The CDR3 spells CASSLAPGQDTQYF. In DNA form, the CDR3 reads TGCGCCAGCAGCTTGGCTCCAGGGCAAGATACGCAGTATTTT.

The chain joins TRBV21-1 to TRBJ1-2; the table's D call of TRBD1 was not tested on the DNA. TRBV21-1 is described as a pseudogene. CDR3 size: 17 residues. The CDR3 DNA follows: TGTGCCAGCAGCAAAGCCCTTGGGACAGGGGCCAACTATGGCTACACCTTC. Its protein product is CASSKALGTGANYGYTF.

The chain is built from TRBV30 and TRBJ1-4; D remains unclear. The CDR3 contains 15 residues. V was cut by 3 bases and J by 2 bases, with 13 bases left in between. Germline CDR1 and CDR2: GTSNPN and SVGIG (reference sequence). CDR3 sequence: CAWRGSFATNEKLFF. As DNA, the CDR3 is TGTGCCTGGAGGGGCAGCTTCGCGACTAATGAAAAACTGTTTTTT.

This chain connects TRBV7-2 to TRBJ2-1; TRBD1 aligns across 8 bases. The CDR3 length is 16 residues. The V segment lost 4 bases and the J segment 3 bases; nucleotides outside the gene matches: 8. CDR1 and CDR2 (germline): SGHTA, FQGNSA. The CDR3 here is CASSYLKTGVYNEQFF. The CDR3, as DNA: TGTGCCAGCAGCTACCTAAAGACAGGGGTCTACAATGAGCAGTTCTTC.

This clone was detected only a few times. Other DNA sequences in the same sample also yield this CDR3. The rearrangement links TRBV7-9 to TRBJ2-7; D unresolved. This CDR3 has 12 residues. Looked up from germline, CDR1 is SEHNR and CDR2 is FQNEAQ (reference sequence). The V and J ends lost 1 base and 1 base respectively, with 2 bases between them. DNA of the CDR3: TGTGCCAGCAGCTTAGGGTCCTACGAGCAGTACTTC. Its translation: CASSLGSYEQYF.

This clone appeared a single time. The chain joins TRBV5-4 to TRBJ2-3, with 16 bases that match TRBD2. Losses at the gene ends were 4 bases for V and 6 bases for J; bases not matched to a gene: 5. The CDR3 extends over 16 amino acids. Looked up from germline, CDR1 is SGHNT and CDR2 is YYREEE (reference sequence). For the CDR3, the DNA is TGTGCCAGCAGCCGAGGGGGACTAGCGGGAGGGGATACGCAGTATTTT. Amino acid sequence: CASSRGGLAGGDTQYF.

The V gene is TRBV28, the J gene TRBJ2-5; D may correspond to TRBD1 or TRBD2 (7 bases each). Germline CDR1 is MDHEN and CDR2 is SYDVKM. V dropped 2 bases and J dropped 5 bases, with 18 bases sitting between them. This CDR3 has 16 amino acids. The CDR3 coding sequence is TGTGCCAGCAGTTTAGGTTGGGAGGGGGCACGGGAGACCCAGTACTTC. It encodes CASSLGWEGARETQYF.

V and J are TRBV4-1 and TRBJ2-2; 10 nucleotides align to TRBD2. The CDR3 runs 20 residues. CDR1 MGHRA and CDR2 YSYEKL come from the germline V gene. With 0 bases clipped from V and 1 base from J, the junction kept 11 bases outside the gene matches. The CDR3 nucleotides read TGCGCCAGCAGCCAAGATCTCGGCTGGTCTAGCGGGAGGAACACCGGGGAGCTGTTTTTT. It encodes CASSQDLGWSSGRNTGELFF.

The rearrangement joins TRBV6-1 to TRBJ1-1; D is unresolved. Trimming pared 7 bases from V and 7 bases from J, leaving 10 bases between. Germline V CDR1 and CDR2: MNHNS, SASEGT. This CDR3 spans 11 amino acids. This CDR3 is CASIGGYEAFF. The CDR3 DNA follows: TGTGCCAGCATCGGTGGGTATGAAGCTTTCTTT.

The V and J genes are TRBV14 and TRBJ1-2; unclear D gene. Trimming took off 4 bases at V and 0 bases at J, with 21 bases between the two ends. Per germline, CDR1 SGHDN and CDR2 FVKESK. CDR3 length: 18 residues. CDR3 amino acids: CASSPPWAPSYSNYGYTF. Written as DNA, the CDR3 is TGTGCCAGCAGCCCACCTTGGGCCCCTTCCTATTCTAACTATGGCTACACCTTC.

The chain employs TRBV5-1 and TRBJ1-2; D not certain. V was trimmed by 0 bases and J by 0 bases, leaving 9 bases between them. This CDR3 has 15 amino acids. CDR1 and CDR2 from the germline V gene are SGHRS and YFSETQ. This CDR3 reads CASSLEGTPNYGYTF. CDR3 bases: TGCGCCAGCAGCTTGGAAGGAACACCTAACTATGGCTACACCTTC.

V usage is TRBV28 and J usage is TRBJ2-3; D might be TRBD2 (5 bases). The V gene lost 5 bases and the J gene lost 3 bases, with 12 bases spanning the gap. The CDR3 totals 14 residues. The V gene's germline CDR1 is MDHEN and CDR2 SYDVKM. As DNA, the CDR3 is TGTGCCAGCAGTCCGTACCGGGGAACAGATACGCAGTATTTT. Translating it yields CASSPYRGTDTQYF.

The table lists this clone with a count of one. The CDR3 reads CASSLPGVPYEQYF. The CDR3 DNA sequence: TGTGCCAGCAGTCTCCCGGGGGTCCCCTACGAGCAGTACTTC. This chain uses TRBV28 with TRBJ2-7; D possibly corresponds to TRBD2 (6 bases). Germline CDR1 and CDR2: MDHEN and SYDVKM. V lost 5 bases and J 2 bases, leaving 13 bases between the germline ends. The CDR3 covers 14 residues. Full variable domain (rest looked up from reference TRBV28 and TRBJ2-7): DVKVTQSSRYLVKRTGEKVFLECVQDMDHENMFWYRQDPGLGLRLIYFSYDVKMKEKGDIPEGYSVSREKKERFSLILESASTNQTSMYLCASSLPGVPYEQYFGPGTRLTVT.

This rearrangement joins TRBV5-1 to TRBJ2-3; D unclear. The CDR3 length is 13 residues. Deletions cut 7 bases from V and 5 bases from J, with 14 bases between. The germline CDR1 and CDR2 sequences are SGHRS and YFSETQ. In DNA, the CDR3 is TGCGCCAGCTCAACAACCGGCGTAGATACGCAGTATTTT. Residues: CASSTTGVDTQYF.

V gene TRBV28 combines with J gene TRBJ2-3; 10 bases are shared with TRBD2. The CDR3 runs 15 residues. V shed 5 bases and J 5 bases; nucleotides not matched to a gene: 7. Germline assignment: CDR1 MDHEN and CDR2 SYDVKM. CDR3 loop: CASSPGRLAGDTQYF. Written as DNA, the CDR3 is TGTGCCAGCAGTCCGGGTCGACTAGCGGGAGATACGCAGTATTTT. Full variable domain (remainder filled in from reference TRBV28 and TRBJ2-3): DVKVTQSSRYLVKRTGEKVFLECVQDMDHENMFWYRQDPGLGLRLIYFSYDVKMKEKGDIPEGYSVSREKKERFSLILESASTNQTSMYLCASSPGRLAGDTQYFGPGTRLTVL.

A note on this clone: The same CDR3 arises from other DNA sequences in this sample as well. The chain couples TRBV28 to TRBJ1-4; 8 bases agree with TRBD1. CDR1 and CDR2 (germline): MDHEN, SYDVKM. This CDR3 has 14 residues. DNA of the CDR3: TGTGCTAGTCGGACAGGGACAACTAATGAAAAACTGTTTTTT. This translates into CASRTGTTNEKLFF.

The gene calls are TRBV7-6 and TRBJ2-3; D is unresolved. The CDR3 loop spans 13 amino acids. Germline V gene sequence: CDR1 SGHVS, CDR2 FNYEAQ. The V and J ends lost 4 bases and 4 bases respectively, with 9 bases between them. DNA for the CDR3: TGTGCCAGCAGCTCCCAGATTTCAGATACGCAGTATTTT. Its translation: CASSSQISDTQYF.

This clone was recorded only once. Other nucleotide sequences in the sample specify the same CDR3. The V gene is TRBV25-1, the J gene TRBJ2-2, with a weak D call TRBD1 (6 bases). Germline CDR1 and CDR2: MGHDK and SYGVNS. V was shortened by 2 bases and J by 5 bases, with 6 bases between the two germline ends. CDR3 size: 13 residues. This chain's CDR3 is CASSEQGTGELFF. CDR3 DNA sequence: TGTGCCAGCAGTGAACAGGGGACCGGGGAGCTGTTTTTT.

This clone was found once. The DNA of the CDR3 is TGCGCCAGCAGCAGCGACAGGGACGTTAACTATGGCTACACCTTC. Protein sequence: CASSSDRDVNYGYTF. The chain combines TRBV4-3 with TRBJ1-2; TRBD1 agrees at 7 bases. Germline V CDR1 and CDR2: LGHNA, YSLEER. J was trimmed by 1 base and V by 5 bases; bases with no gene match: 7. CDR3 length: 15 amino acids.

This chain joins TRBV5-1 and TRBJ2-7; TRBD2 aligns across 12 bases. The CDR3 has 17 amino acids. Germline CDR1 and CDR2: SGHRS and YFSETQ. With V trimmed by 4 bases and J by 7 bases, 15 bases remained unmatched. The CDR3 DNA sequence: TGCGCCAGCAGCCTCCCGGTGCTAGCGGGAGGGCCCAGTGAGCAGTACTTC. Translating gives CASSLPVLAGGPSEQYF.

V usage is TRBV6-5 and J usage is TRBJ2-7; D is tentatively TRBD1 or TRBD2 (5 bases each). Trimming left V 7 bases short and J 7 bases short, with 17 bases between. This CDR3 spans 13 amino acids. CDR1 is MNHEY, CDR2 SVGAGI, per germline. As DNA, the CDR3 is TGTGCCAGCACCCGCCCCGGGGCGGAAGAGCAGTACTTC. Translating it yields CASTRPGAEEQYF.

This clone has a handful of counts. This chain joins TRBV7-3 and TRBJ1-1; D is ambiguous. Looked up from germline, CDR1 is SGHTA and CDR2 is FQGTGA. The CDR3 runs 13 residues. V lost 3 bases to trimming and J lost 1 base, with 6 bases between them. CDR3 region: CASSFSSNTEAFF. The CDR3 nucleotides are TGTGCCAGCAGCTTCTCTTCGAACACTGAAGCTTTCTTT.

The chain uses TRBV28 and TRBJ2-1, with D unclear. The germline V gene encodes CDR1 MDHEN and CDR2 SYDVKM. The CDR3 has 15 amino acids. The germline V and J ends were trimmed by 3 bases and 0 bases, with 9 bases remaining between them. The CDR3 DNA is TGTGCCAGCAGTTTTCTACAGTACTCCTACAATGAGCAGTTCTTC. Its protein product is CASSFLQYSYNEQFF.

Worth noting for this clone: The sample carries other DNA sequences with the same CDR3. The chain couples TRBV18 to TRBJ2-7, with D possibly matching TRBD2 (5 bases). V lost 2 bases, J lost 2 bases, and 10 bases lay in between. The CDR3 loop spans 14 amino acids. CDR1 is KGHSH and CDR2 is LQKENI in the germline V gene. CDR3 sequence: CASSPGRAPYEQYF. The CDR3 DNA is TGTGCCAGCTCACCAGGGCGGGCTCCCTACGAGCAGTACTTC.

This clone appeared a single time. The chain carries TRBV29-1 and TRBJ2-1; 7 nucleotides align to TRBD1. V lost 4 bases and J lost 2; bases outside the gene matches: 2. Per the germline V gene, CDR1 is SQVTM and CDR2 is ANQGSEA. This CDR3 is 13 amino acids long. The chain's CDR3 is CSVGQGTYNEQFF. The DNA of the CDR3 is TGCAGCGTTGGACAGGGTACCTACAATGAGCAGTTCTTC.

This rearrangement joins TRBV19 to TRBJ1-3; D not certain. V was clipped by 5 bases and J by 3 bases, with 17 bases between them. The germline gives CDR1 LNHDA, CDR2 SQIVND (reference sequence). This CDR3 spans 16 amino acids. CDR3 bases: TGTGCCAGTAGTCCCCTAAAGACCCGCTATGGAAACACCATATATTTT. Protein: CASSPLKTRYGNTIYF.

The J gene is TRBJ1-1, the V gene TRBV30; D gene uncertain. The germline V gene has CDR1 GTSNPN and CDR2 SVGIG (reference sequence). The V end lost 3 bases, the J end lost 4 bases, and 9 bases lay between the germline ends. CDR3 size: 12 residues. The CDR3 protein is CAWSVGSTEAFF. The CDR3 region has the DNA TGTGCCTGGAGCGTAGGGAGCACTGAAGCTTTCTTT.

The gene calls are TRBV5-1 and TRBJ2-2; the D gene is possibly TRBD2 (5 bases). Trimming stripped 5 bases from V and 5 bases from J, with 10 bases between. This CDR3 is built from 13 residues. Germline CDR1 SGHRS, CDR2 YFSETQ. CDR3 sequence reads: CASRPEGTGELFF. DNA of the CDR3: TGCGCCAGCAGGCCTGAGGGAACCGGGGAGCTGTTTTTT.

As to this clone: This same CDR3 is encoded by further DNA sequences in the sample. The chain joins TRBV5-1 to TRBJ2-1, with 8 positions matching TRBD2. The CDR3 sequence is 15 residues long. V dropped 0 bases and J dropped 1; count of bases not matched to a gene: 0. Germline CDR1 and CDR2: SGHRS and YFSETQ. The CDR3 DNA is TGCGCCAGCAGCTTGGCTAGCGGGTCCTACAATGAGCAGTTCTTC. It specifies CASSLASGSYNEQFF.

The rearrangement links TRBV5-4 to TRBJ2-7; 7 positions match TRBD1. This CDR3 has 13 amino acids. J was trimmed by 10 bases and V by 1 base; bases with no gene match: 8. Germline CDR1 is SGHNT and CDR2 is YYREEE (reference sequence). The CDR3 spells CASSLSQSGGQYF. The CDR3 coding sequence is TGTGCCAGCAGCTTGTCCCAATCAGGGGGACAGTACTTC.

Notes on this clone: In the same sample, other DNA sequences code for this CDR3. This chain joins TRBV28 and TRBJ1-5; TRBD1 matches at 8 bases. With V trimmed by 9 bases and J by 6 bases, 7 bases remained unmatched. The CDR3 contains 13 residues. Germline V lookup: CDR1 MDHEN, CDR2 SYDVKM. The CDR3: CASAGGAGQPQHF. The CDR3, as DNA: TGTGCCAGTGCAGGGGGCGCAGGTCAGCCCCAGCATTTT.